Below are 3 T cell receptor beta chains sequenced from a single sample in a study of cytomegalovirus exposure and HLA in healthy donors. The PCR was carried out with 60 Vbeta primers and 13 Jbeta primers. Here immunoSEQ multiplex PCR was the method, and the copy in TCRdb shows in-frame clones only, minus some. The sample's table shows about 140,000 clones. Sequencing was carried out using PBMCs. The receptor source for this set is a woman aged 18-29 years in good health and CMV-seronegative.

The chain uses TRBV5-6 and TRBJ1-2, with D tentatively TRBD1 (6 bases). Trimming stripped 0 bases from V and 5 bases from J, with 8 bases between. The CDR3 contains 13 residues. Germline V gives CDR1 SGHDT, CDR2 YYEEEE. In nucleotides, the CDR3 is TGTGCCAGCAGCTTGGAGGACAGATATGGCTACACCTTC. Its translation: CASSLEDRYGYTF.

The rearrangement joins TRBV4-1 to TRBJ1-2; maybe TRBD1 (6 bases). The CDR3 contains 16 residues. V shed 1 base and J shed 2 bases, with 14 bases lying between them. Germline values: CDR1 MGHRA, CDR2 YSYEKL. DNA for the CDR3: TGCGCCAGCAGCCAAGTCAGAGGGGGAAGCAACTATGGCTACACCTTC. Protein: CASSQVRGGSNYGYTF.

The chain links TRBV10-3 to TRBJ2-5; 10 bases line up with TRBD1. The V gene end was trimmed by 2 bases and the J gene end by 4 bases; junction bases not matched to a gene: 1. This CDR3 has 14 residues. Looked up from germline, CDR1 is ENHRY and CDR2 is SYGVKD. Here the CDR3 reads CAISEGTGVETQYF. CDR3 nucleotide sequence: TGTGCCATCAGTGAGGGGACAGGGGTAGAGACCCAGTACTTC.